This TCR beta chain was identified during a study of yellow fever vaccine responses in identical twins. This CDR3 comprises 15 residues. From germline, CDR1 is LNHDA and CDR2 SQIVND (reference sequence). The V and J ends lost 1 base and 2 bases respectively, with 9 bases between them. TCRdb reprocessed the RT-PCR reads via MiXCR and lists one record per CDR3 protein. The sample carries under 2,500 distinct CDR3 sequences, roughly 85% recorded once. General study points: Twins reportedly mounted vaccine T cell responses that seemed partly convergent, partly personalized.

A note on this clonotype: Antigen unknown.

Sequenced here: T cells from blood (PBMCs), unsorted or a sorted subset (not recorded which), sampled before or after yellow fever vaccination (not recorded which). The chain carries TRBV19 and TRBJ2-1, with TRBD2 as a possible D gene (6 bases). The clonotype comes from a woman younger than 30 who received the yellow fever vaccine. CDR3 DNA sequence: TGTGCCAGTAGTATAGGTGGAGGGACCTACAATGAGCAGTTCTTC. Translation: CASSIGGGTYNEQFF.